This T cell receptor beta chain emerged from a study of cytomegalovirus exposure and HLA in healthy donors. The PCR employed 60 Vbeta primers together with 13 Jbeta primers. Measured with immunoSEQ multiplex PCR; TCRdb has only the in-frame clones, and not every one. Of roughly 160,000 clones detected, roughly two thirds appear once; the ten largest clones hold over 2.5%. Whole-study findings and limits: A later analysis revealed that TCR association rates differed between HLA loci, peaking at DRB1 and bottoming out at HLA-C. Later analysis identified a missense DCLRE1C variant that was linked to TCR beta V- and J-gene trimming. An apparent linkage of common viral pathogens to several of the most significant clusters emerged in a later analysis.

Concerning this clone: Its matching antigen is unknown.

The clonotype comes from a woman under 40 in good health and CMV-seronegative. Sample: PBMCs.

The CDR3 DNA is TGTGCCAGCAGCTTAGGCGAGCGGGAGTTTCGGGAGCAGTACTTC. Its translation is CASSLGEREFREQYF. The chain joins TRBV11-3 to TRBJ2-7, with TRBD2 identical over 8 bases. Germline trimming cut 1 base from V and 7 bases from J; bases unmatched to any gene: 9. The CDR3 loop spans 15 amino acids. Germline V gene data show CDR1 as SGHNT and CDR2 as YENEEA.